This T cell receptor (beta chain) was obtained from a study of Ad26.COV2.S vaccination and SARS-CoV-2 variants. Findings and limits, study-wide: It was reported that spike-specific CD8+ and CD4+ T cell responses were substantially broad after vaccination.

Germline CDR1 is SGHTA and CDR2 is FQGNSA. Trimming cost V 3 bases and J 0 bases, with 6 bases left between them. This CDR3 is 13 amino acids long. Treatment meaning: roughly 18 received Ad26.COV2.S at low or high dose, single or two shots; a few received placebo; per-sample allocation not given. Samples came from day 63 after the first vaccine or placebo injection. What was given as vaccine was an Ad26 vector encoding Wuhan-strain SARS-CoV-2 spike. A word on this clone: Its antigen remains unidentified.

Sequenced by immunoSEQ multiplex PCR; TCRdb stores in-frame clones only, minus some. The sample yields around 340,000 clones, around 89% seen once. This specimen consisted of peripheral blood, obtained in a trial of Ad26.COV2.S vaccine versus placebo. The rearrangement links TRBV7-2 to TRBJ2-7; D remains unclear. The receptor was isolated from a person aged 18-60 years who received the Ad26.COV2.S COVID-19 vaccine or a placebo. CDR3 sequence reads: CASSFSYSYEQYF. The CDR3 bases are TGTGCCAGCAGCTTCTCTTACTCCTACGAGCAGTACTTC.